Below, 16 T cell receptor beta chains from the same sample are listed, as sequenced in a study of CD8+ T cells in alopecia areata (dated by TCRdb to the late 2010s). The time point label for this specimen denotes: baseline before oral tofacitinib. The library was built by means of the immunoSEQ multiplex PCR assay. RNA was extracted from all samples and reverse transcribed into cDNA, which served as template for TCR sequencing. Entries here come from immuneACCESS through TCRdb and include only in-frame sequences with V and J called. Some clones fail to appear in such tables; in the studies checked, an unresolved V gene covers under half of the shortfall, and the cause of the remainder is unknown. The table for this sample lists 180,000 or so clones; roughly 60% of them were counted only once. 1.7% of the sample comes from the top ten. The sample in question was CD4+ T cells sorted from blood, obtained at week 0. Source of these receptors: a human donor with alopecia areata.

The gene calls are TRBV7-8 and TRBJ2-2; maybe TRBD2 (6 bases). V was clipped by 3 bases and J by 0 bases, with 11 bases between them. The CDR3 runs to 16 residues. Germline values: CDR1 SGHVS, CDR2 FQNEAQ. The CDR3 loop reads CASSFLGGTNTGELFF. CDR3 nucleotide sequence: TGTGCCAGCAGCTTCCTCGGGGGAACGAACACCGGGGAGCTGTTTTTT.

This chain connects TRBV30 to TRBJ1-1; D gene ambiguous. This CDR3 has 14 residues. In germline, CDR1 is GTSNPN, CDR2 SVGIG (reference sequence). Trimming left V 4 bases short and J 0 bases short, with 12 bases between. CDR3 DNA: TGTGCCTGGACCCCCGGCTTAATGAACACTGAAGCTTTCTTT. Protein product: CAWTPGLMNTEAFF.

In this sample, this clone turned up once. V gene TRBV5-1 combines with J gene TRBJ2-2, with TRBD1 matching over 8 bases. Germline loops: CDR1 SGHRS, CDR2 YFSETQ. This CDR3 is 16 amino acids long. With V trimmed by 4 bases and J by 4 bases, 9 bases remained unmatched. The CDR3 protein is CASSHGQGSGTGELFF. The CDR3 coding sequence is TGCGCCAGCAGCCACGGACAGGGTTCGGGCACCGGGGAGCTGTTTTTT. Full variable domain (outside the CDR3, taken from reference TRBV5-1 and TRBJ2-2): KAGVTQTPRYLIKTRGQQVTLSCSPISGHRSVSWYQQTPGQGLQFLFEYFSETQRNKGNFPGRFSGRQFSNSRSEMNVSTLELGDSALYLCASSHGQGSGTGELFFGEGSRLTVL.

The chain has TRBV5-1 and TRBJ2-5, with no clear D. Germline-derived CDR1 and CDR2 are SGHRS and YFSETQ. This CDR3 is 13 amino acids long. The germline V and J ends were trimmed by 0 bases and 4 bases, with 7 bases remaining between them. The CDR3 DNA reads TGCGCCAGCAGCTTGGCCGAGGCAGAGACCCAGTACTTC. It encodes CASSLAEAETQYF.

The chain combines TRBV25-1 with TRBJ2-3, with TRBD1 matching 8 bases. J gave up 3 bases and V 4 bases, and 6 bases lay outside the gene matches. Germline V gene lookup returns CDR1 MGHDK and CDR2 SYGVNS. The CDR3 is made up of 15 amino acids. The CDR3 reads CASSATGGLTDTQYF. In nucleotides, the CDR3 is TGTGCCAGCAGTGCCACAGGGGGTTTGACAGATACGCAGTATTTT.

This clone was counted only a few times. V gene TRBV7-2 combines with J gene TRBJ1-1; D call uncertain. CDR1 and CDR2 (germline): SGHTA, FQGNSA. The CDR3 spans 14 residues. V lost 5 bases and J 3 bases, leaving 13 bases between the germline ends. As DNA, the CDR3 is TGTGCCAGCAGCCTCGGCGTGGCCTACACTGAAGCTTTCTTT. Protein product: CASSLGVAYTEAFF.

The V gene is TRBV7-2, the J gene TRBJ2-3; 10 nucleotides agree with TRBD2. The CDR3 length is 16 residues. After removal of 4 bases from V and 5 bases from J, the junction contained 9 bases not matched to a gene. Germline CDR1 and CDR2: SGHTA and FQGNSA. The CDR3 region has the DNA TGTGCCAGCAGCTCTACCAGCGGGGGGGCAATAGATACGCAGTATTTT. This sequence encodes CASSSTSGGAIDTQYF.

As regards this clone: This specimen includes other DNA sequences encoding the same CDR3. The chain has TRBV29-1 and TRBJ1-5; D remains unclear. The CDR3 is made up of 13 amino acids. Germline-derived CDR1 and CDR2 are SQVTM and ANQGSEA. Trimming pared 4 bases from V and 4 bases from J, leaving 11 bases between. CDR3 coding DNA: TGCAGCGTTGTCACCGGGAGGAATCAGCCCCAGCATTTT. Amino acid sequence: CSVVTGRNQPQHF.

This clone was counted a few times. Other DNA sequences in this sample translate to the same CDR3. The rearrangement links TRBV30 to TRBJ1-5; D may be TRBD1 (5 bases). Per the germline V gene, CDR1 is GTSNPN and CDR2 is SVGIG (reference sequence). The CDR3 is 13 amino acids. Trimming removed 1 base at V and 1 base at J, with 5 bases between. CDR3 residues: CAWSGGSNQPQHF. For the CDR3, the DNA is TGTGCCTGGAGTGGGGGCAGCAATCAGCCCCAGCATTTT.

In DNA, the CDR3 is TGCAGCGTTGATAGACTGAACGATTACAATGAGCAGTTCTTC. Translating gives CSVDRLNDYNEQFF. The chain uses TRBV29-1 and TRBJ2-1; unclear D gene. Trimming stripped 3 bases from V and 4 bases from J, with 13 bases between. The CDR3 totals 14 residues. Germline-derived CDR1 and CDR2 are SQVTM and ANQGSEA.

V usage is TRBV27 and J usage is TRBJ2-1; 9 positions match TRBD1. CDR3 size: 15 residues. Germline V gene data show CDR1 as MNHEY and CDR2 as SMNVEV (reference sequence). The J segment lost 4 bases and the V segment lost 6 bases, leaving 7 bases of the junction unmatched. Written as DNA, the CDR3 is TGTGCCAGCAGGCTAGGACAGGGGACTTACAATGAGCAGTTCTTC. Amino acid sequence: CASRLGQGTYNEQFF.

CDR3 region: CASSLPTQTSGETQYF. The CDR3 DNA is TGCGCCAGCAGCTTACCCACCCAGACTAGCGGGGAGACCCAGTACTTC. This rearrangement joins TRBV5-1 to TRBJ2-5; TRBD2 aligns across 10 bases. The CDR3 covers 16 residues. The V gene end was trimmed by 2 bases and the J gene end by 5 bases; junction bases not matched to a gene: 9. The germline CDR1 and CDR2 sequences are SGHRS and YFSETQ.

This chain uses TRBV5-4 with TRBJ2-3; D is possibly TRBD2 (6 bases). Germline lookup yields CDR1 SGHNT and CDR2 YYREEE (reference sequence). The V end lost 4 bases, the J end lost 4 bases, and 13 bases lay between the germline ends. The CDR3 extends over 14 amino acids. As DNA, the CDR3 is TGTGCCAGCAGCATACTAGCACCAGCAGATACGCAGTATTTT. Encoded protein: CASSILAPADTQYF.

This sequence joins TRBV2 and TRBJ2-3; TRBD2 agrees at 10 bases. The germline CDR1 and CDR2 sequences are SNHLY and FYNNEI. V was clipped by 3 bases and J by 2 bases; unmatched bases: 11. The CDR3 runs to 18 residues. CDR3 loop: CASSDASGGFPTTDTQYF. Written as DNA, the CDR3 is TGTGCCAGCAGTGATGCTAGCGGGGGCTTTCCTACCACAGATACGCAGTATTTT.

V gene TRBV5-5 combines with J gene TRBJ2-4, with D tentatively TRBD1 (6 bases). V was clipped by 2 bases and J by 8 bases, with 11 bases between them. Looked up from germline, CDR1 is SGHKS and CDR2 is YYEKEE (reference sequence). This CDR3 contains 13 residues. The CDR3 spells CASSLGTLDIQYF. In DNA, the CDR3 is TGTGCCAGCAGCTTAGGGACATTGGACATTCAGTACTTC.

The table lists this clone with a few counts. This chain's CDR3 is CSVEVMAGAGTTQYF. CDR3 in DNA: TGCAGCGTTGAAGTGATGGCGGGGGCCGGAACTACCCAGTACTTC. This chain uses TRBV29-1 with TRBJ2-5, with a weak D call TRBD2 (7 bases). The germline V and J ends were trimmed by 1 base and 8 bases, with 20 bases remaining between them. The CDR3 totals 15 residues. Germline assignment: CDR1 SQVTM and CDR2 ANQGSEA. Full variable domain (remainder filled in from reference TRBV29-1 and TRBJ2-5): SAVISQKPSRDICQRGTSLTIQCQVDSQVTMMFWYRQQPGQSLTLIATANQGSEATYESGFVIDKFPISRPNLTFSTLTVSNMSPEDSSIYLCSVEVMAGAGTTQYFGPGTRLLVL.